One and the same sample provided the 20 T cell receptor beta chains below, sequenced in a study of immune characteristics of hereditary and idiopathic chronic pancreatitis. The assay was immunoSEQ multiplex PCR, and TCRdb's table has in-frame clones only and misses some. The profile covers about 6,000 clones, with over 65% appearing a single time and roughly 7.3% taken by the ten largest. Total pancreatectomy with islet autotransplantation was the source of the chronic pancreatitis pancreas tissue. The sample comprised pancreas tissue with hereditary chronic pancreatitis. The receptors here all came from a human donor with chronic pancreatitis.

The chain uses TRBV5-5 and TRBJ2-5, with 13 positions matching TRBD2. Germline trimming cut 4 bases from V and 5 bases from J; bases unmatched to any gene: 5. CDR1 and CDR2 from the germline V gene are SGHKS and YYEKEE (reference sequence). The CDR3 length is 15 residues. CDR3 bases: TGTGCCAGCAGCCCACTAGCGGGGGGGCGGGAGACCCAGTACTTC. Translating gives CASSPLAGGRETQYF.

The V call is TRBV6-6, the J call TRBJ1-1; 7 bases are shared with TRBD1. CDR3 length equals 14 residues. Germline V CDR1 and CDR2: MNHNY, SVGAGI (reference sequence). V lost 10 bases, J lost 0 bases, and 8 bases stayed unmatched. The CDR3 DNA reads TGTGCCACCAAGGGGGCCCTTATGAACACTGAAGCTTTCTTT. It specifies CATKGALMNTEAFF.

This rearrangement joins TRBV19 to TRBJ1-5; 11 positions agree with TRBD1. Germline V gene lookup returns CDR1 LNHDA and CDR2 SQIVND (reference sequence). With V trimmed by 7 bases and J by 6 bases, 8 bases remained unmatched. The CDR3 totals 15 residues. The CDR3 DNA reads as TGTGCCAGTAACACCGGGACAGGGGGGAGTCAGCCCCAGCATTTT. The encoded protein is CASNTGTGGSQPQHF.

The V call is TRBV27, the J call TRBJ2-3; D unclear. Trimming took 2 bases from V and 6 from J, leaving 9 bases between them. Germline V lookup: CDR1 MNHEY, CDR2 SMNVEV (reference sequence). The CDR3 spans 13 residues. The CDR3 DNA reads TGTGCCAGCAGTTTACAGACTCCCGATACGCAGTATTTT. Its translation is CASSLQTPDTQYF.

The rearrangement joins TRBV6-6 to TRBJ2-1; 16 bases are a match to TRBD2. Germline V lookup: CDR1 MNHNY, CDR2 SVGAGI (reference sequence). This CDR3 contains 20 residues. The junction had 12 bases not matched to a gene; V was cut back by 5 bases and J by 2 bases. The CDR3 protein is CASSHPPGTSGGDAYNEQFF. For the CDR3, the DNA is TGTGCCAGCAGTCACCCCCCCGGGACTAGCGGGGGGGACGCCTACAATGAGCAGTTCTTC.

For this clone: Other DNA sequences from this sample encode an identical CDR3 as well. The genes are TRBV29-1 and TRBJ2-1; unclear D gene. CDR3 size: 11 residues. Germline CDR1 SQVTM, CDR2 ANQGSEA. The ends were cut back, 2 bases at V and 3 bases at J, with 2 bases in the middle. The CDR3 DNA sequence: TGCAGCGTTGAAATCTACAATGAGCAGTTCTTC. Translating gives CSVEIYNEQFF.

By share, this clone ranks as medium-sized. The chain has TRBV7-2 and TRBJ2-1, with 9 bases aligning to TRBD1. Per the germline V gene, CDR1 is SGHTA and CDR2 is FQGNSA. The ends lost 5 bases at V and 6 bases at J; junction bases unmatched: 8. The CDR3 contains 15 residues. The CDR3 region has the DNA TGTGCCAGCAGCCAACGGGACAGGGTGATCAATGAGCAGTTCTTC. Its translation: CASSQRDRVINEQFF.

The gene calls are TRBV2 and TRBJ2-7, with 8 bases lining up with TRBD1. The CDR3 sequence is 13 residues long. V lost 5 bases, J lost 6 bases, and 6 bases stayed unmatched. CDR1 and CDR2 (germline): SNHLY, FYNNEI. CDR3: CASSTDRGGEQYF. The CDR3 DNA sequence: TGTGCCAGCAGTACCGACAGGGGAGGCGAGCAGTACTTC.

This clone was counted between two and nine times. V is TRBV7-2 and J is TRBJ2-2, with a tentative D call TRBD2 (6 bases). V was cut by 4 bases and J by 6 bases, with 12 bases left in between. Germline-derived CDR1 and CDR2 are SGHTA and FQGNSA. There are 14 residues in the CDR3. DNA of the CDR3: TGTGCCAGCAGCTGGACCGGGACTGCCGGGGAGCTGTTTTTT. Its translation: CASSWTGTAGELFF.

The chain is built from TRBV12-3 or TRBV12-4 and TRBJ1-1; D may be TRBD1 (6 bases). The V and J ends lost 8 bases and 2 bases respectively, with 12 bases between them. The CDR3 contains 13 residues. CDR3: CASSVRGNTEAFF. In DNA, the CDR3 is TGTGCCAGCTCAGTCAGGGGTAACACTGAAGCTTTCTTT.

The CDR3 region has the DNA TGTGCCAGCAGCCAGACTGACAGGGACACTGAAGCTTTCTTT. Translated: CASSQTDRDTEAFF. The V gene is TRBV4-2, the J gene TRBJ1-1, with 7 positions matching TRBD1. Looked up from germline, CDR1 is LGHNA and CDR2 is YNFKEQ. There are 14 residues in the CDR3. With 3 bases clipped from V and 3 bases from J, the junction kept 4 bases outside the gene matches.

The rearrangement joins TRBV7-9 to TRBJ2-7; D is tentatively TRBD1 or TRBD2 (5 bases each). Trimming removed 6 bases at V and 7 bases at J, with 13 bases between. Germline CDR1 is SEHNR and CDR2 is FQNEAQ (reference sequence). The length of the CDR3 is 12 residues. In nucleotides, the CDR3 is TGTGCCAGCAGTCGGGGCGAAGGAGAGCAGTACGTC. It codes for CASSRGEGEQYV.

The chain employs TRBV12-3 or TRBV12-4 and TRBJ2-1; no clear D gene. Trimming pared 2 bases from V and 7 bases from J, leaving 6 bases between. The CDR3 covers 12 residues. The DNA of the CDR3 is TGTGCCAGCAGTTTAAGTAGGAATGAGCAGTTCTTC. Its protein is CASSLSRNEQFF.

Turning to this clone: The sample carries other DNA sequences with the same CDR3. The genes are TRBV9 and TRBJ2-2; the match to TRBD2 covers 9 bases. The length of the CDR3 is 19 residues. Germline lookup yields CDR1 SGDLS and CDR2 YYNGEE. With 0 bases clipped from V and 3 bases from J, the junction kept 12 bases outside the gene matches. CDR3 sequence: CASSVVGSGGRVDTGELFF. The CDR3 nucleotides are TGTGCCAGCAGCGTAGTGGGGAGCGGGGGGAGAGTGGACACCGGGGAGCTGTTTTTT.

This CDR3 reads CASSLKGGTSYEQYF. CDR3 bases: TGCGCCAGCAGCTTGAAAGGCGGGACCTCCTACGAGCAGTACTTC. V gene TRBV5-1 combines with J gene TRBJ2-7; TRBD2 is a possible D gene (6 bases). This CDR3 is 15 amino acids long. Trimming removed 1 base at V and 0 bases at J, with 11 bases between. The germline CDR1 and CDR2 sequences are SGHRS and YFSETQ.

Turning to this clone: Mismatch with germline at one junction end may stem from a read error. The rearrangement uses TRBV30 and TRBJ1-3; tentatively, D is TRBD1 (5 bases). The CDR3 extends over 12 amino acids. The V gene's germline CDR1 is GTSNPN and CDR2 SVGIG (reference sequence). CDR3 residues: CAWSVRKGDGNF. The CDR3 nucleotides are TGTGCCTGGAGTGTACGAAAAGGGGACGGGAATTTT.

About this clone itself: The junction shows a germline mismatch at one end, possibly a read error. The chain uses TRBV7-9 and TRBJ2-7; D could derive from TRBD1 or TRBD2 (6 bases each). Germline CDR1 and CDR2: SEHNR and FQNEAQ (reference sequence). The length of the CDR3 is 13 residues. CDR3 nucleotides: TGTGCCAGCAGCTCGTCAGGAGGGGGTTTTGAGAACTTC. Amino acid sequence: CASSSSGGGFENF.

The chain has TRBV2 and TRBJ1-6, with 8 bases that match TRBD1. V was clipped by 6 bases and J by 6 bases; unmatched bases: 7. The CDR3 has 15 amino acids. The germline V gene has CDR1 SNHLY and CDR2 FYNNEI. In DNA, the CDR3 is TGTGCCAGCAGCGAGACGACAGGGGCTAATTCACCCCTCCACTTT. Protein sequence: CASSETTGANSPLHF. The complete variable domain, with remaining parts taken from reference TRBV2 and TRBJ1-6, reads EPEVTQTPSHQVTQMGQEVILRCVPISNHLYFYWYRQILGQKVEFLVSFYNNEISEKSEIFDDQFSVERPDGSNFTLKIRSTKLEDSAMYFCASSETTGANSPLHFGNGTRLTVT.

The chain combines TRBV5-1 with TRBJ2-2; 11 nucleotides agree with TRBD2. V was pared by 3 bases and J by 0 bases, with 4 bases of the junction left unmatched. The CDR3 loop spans 17 amino acids. Germline CDR1 SGHRS, CDR2 YFSETQ. The CDR3 region is CASSSSGGPSNTGELFF. In DNA, the CDR3 is TGCGCCAGCAGCTCTAGCGGGGGGCCCTCGAACACCGGGGAGCTGTTTTTT.

The chain uses TRBV7-9 and TRBJ1-2; possibly TRBD1 for D (5 bases). Per the germline V gene, CDR1 is SEHNR and CDR2 is FQNEAQ (reference sequence). The CDR3 has 14 amino acids. Trimming took off 7 bases at V and 3 bases at J, with 15 bases between the two ends. The CDR3 loop is CASKGQGIDYGYTF. In nucleotides, the CDR3 is TGTGCCAGCAAGGGGCAGGGAATTGACTATGGCTACACCTTC.